This TCR beta chain was documented in a study of blood T cell repertoires in COVID-19. Study-wide context: There were acute and convalescent COVID-19 samples, and they came from the United States, Italy and Spain. In each case, the material was cDNA or gDNA derived from T cells, B-cell-depleted T cells, or PBMCs.

The CDR3 runs 14 residues. V trimming: 4 bases; J trimming: 9 bases; junction bases outside the gene matches: 9. Looked up from germline, CDR1 is MDHEN and CDR2 is SYDVKM. Per the study methods: Estimates of nucleated cell counts were drawn from the amplification of reference gene primers. TCRdb's copy holds only in-frame clones and misses some; the assay was immunoSEQ multiplex PCR. That table is the source of V, J and clone size, and D and trimming were worked out from the DNA. The sample records 20,000 to 30,000 clones, around 90% being singletons. Sequences were obtained from peripheral blood. V is TRBV28 and J is TRBJ1-5; TRBD1 agrees at 7 bases. This TCR came from a human donor in a cohort sampled during active COVID-19. The CDR3 sequence: CASSSGQVERPQHF. CDR3 nucleotides: TGTGCCAGCAGTTCCGGACAGGTTGAGCGGCCCCAGCATTTT.